The rows below give T cell receptor beta chains drawn from one sample of a study of early T cells in non-severe SARS-CoV-2 infection. TCRdb re-derived calls from the 5' RACE reads in MiXCR, one entry per CDR3 protein. Of about 49,000 distinct CDR3 sequences listed, about 6.3% were seen once; the top ten hold roughly 2.8%. The sample in question was whole blood, obtained at baseline. These receptors were obtained from an adult who was a healthcare worker with PCR-confirmed SARS-CoV-2 infection or an uninfected control (not recorded which). CDR3s include the opening cysteine and the closing phenylalanine or tryptophan. A D gene is named only where the DNA matches it firmly. Part of the rows lack a size; the others show once, few, many or a class for expanded clones.

CDR3 DNA: TGTGCCAGCAGTTACACAGGGGGCCGGGAAAAACTGTTTTTT
CDR3 protein: CASSYTGGREKLFF
clone size: -
J gene: TRBJ1-4
CDR3 length: 14
V gene: TRBV6-5
D gene: TRBD1

CDR3 DNA: TGTGCCAGCAGTTACGTGGAGAATCAGCCCCAGCATTTT
CDR3 protein: CASSYVENQPQHF
clone size: many
J gene: TRBJ1-5
CDR3 length: 13
V gene: TRBV6-2/TRBV6-3
D gene: -

CDR3 DNA: TGTGCCAGTAGTATGAGCATGGGGGCGGTGAACACTGAAGCTTTCTTT
CDR3 protein: CASSMSMGAVNTEAFF
clone size: -
J gene: TRBJ1-1
CDR3 length: 16
V gene: TRBV19
D gene: -

CDR3 DNA: TGTGCCAGCAGCTTAACCCCCAGGAACACCGGGGAGCTGTTTTTT
CDR3 protein: CASSLTPRNTGELFF
clone size: -
J gene: TRBJ2-2
CDR3 length: 15
V gene: TRBV7-9
D gene: -

CDR3 DNA: TGTGCCAGCAGCCTCGGACAGGGGGCGAAGGGAAACACCTTC
CDR3 protein: CASSLGQGAKGNTF
clone size: many
J gene: TRBJ1-2
CDR3 length: 14
V gene: TRBV11-1
D gene: TRBD1

CDR3 DNA: TGTGCCAGCAGCTCACCTCCCCGGATGGAGACCCAGTACTTC
CDR3 protein: CASSSPPRMETQYF
clone size: few
J gene: TRBJ2-5
CDR3 length: 14
V gene: TRBV7-9
D gene: -

CDR3 DNA: TGTGCCAGCAGTCCTCTGACTAGCGGGGGGACGTCTCCCTACAATGAGCAGTTCTTC
CDR3 protein: CASSPLTSGGTSPYNEQFF
clone size: few
J gene: TRBJ2-1
CDR3 length: 19
V gene: TRBV6-2/TRBV6-3
D gene: TRBD2

CDR3 DNA: TGTGCCTGGAGCTCCACCTGGGGATCACCCCTCCACTTT
CDR3 protein: CAWSSTWGSPLHF
clone size: many
J gene: TRBJ1-6
CDR3 length: 13
V gene: TRBV30
D gene: -

CDR3 DNA: TGTGCCAGCAGCCAAGACAGGGAGAGCTACGAGCAGTACTTC
CDR3 protein: CASSQDRESYEQYF
clone size: many
J gene: TRBJ2-7
CDR3 length: 14
V gene: TRBV11-2
D gene: TRBD1

CDR3 DNA: TGTGCCAGCAGCGTATCGCAAGCGGGGGAAGAGACCCAGTACTTC
CDR3 protein: CASSVSQAGEETQYF
clone size: -
J gene: TRBJ2-5
CDR3 length: 15
V gene: TRBV9
D gene: TRBD2

CDR3 DNA: TGTGCCAGCAGTTGGGACTTCCCAGGGGAGGATACGCAGTATTTT
CDR3 protein: CASSWDFPGEDTQYF
clone size: many
J gene: TRBJ2-3
CDR3 length: 15
V gene: TRBV12-3/TRBV12-4
D gene: -

CDR3 DNA: TGTGCCAGCAGTTTAGTCTGGGGCAATCAGCCCCAGCATTTT
CDR3 protein: CASSLVWGNQPQHF
clone size: many
J gene: TRBJ1-5
CDR3 length: 14
V gene: TRBV27
D gene: -

CDR3 DNA: TGTGCCAGCAGTCGCACCCCCCAAAACACCATATATTTT
CDR3 protein: CASSRTPQNTIYF
clone size: many
J gene: TRBJ1-3
CDR3 length: 13
V gene: TRBV6-5
D gene: -

CDR3 DNA: TGTGCCAGCAGCTTAAACAGCGATGAGCAGTTCTTC
CDR3 protein: CASSLNSDEQFF
clone size: many
J gene: TRBJ2-1
CDR3 length: 12
V gene: TRBV11-2
D gene: -

CDR3 DNA: TGCGCCAGCAGCTTGGTCCAACCACCCTACGAGCAGTACTTC
CDR3 protein: CASSLVQPPYEQYF
clone size: many
J gene: TRBJ2-7
CDR3 length: 14
V gene: TRBV5-1
D gene: -

CDR3 DNA: TGCAGTGCTAGAGGGGCAGGGGAACCCTACGAGCAGTACTTC
CDR3 protein: CSARGAGEPYEQYF
clone size: many
J gene: TRBJ2-7
CDR3 length: 14
V gene: TRBV20-1
D gene: -

CDR3 DNA: TGTGCCAGCAGCTTAGTTACAGGGGCTGTCACAGATACGCAGTATTTT
CDR3 protein: CASSLVTGAVTDTQYF
clone size: many
J gene: TRBJ2-3
CDR3 length: 16
V gene: TRBV7-6
D gene: TRBD1

CDR3 DNA: TGCGCCAGCAGCCAAGTCGGCTCCGCGAATGAGCAGTTCTTC
CDR3 protein: CASSQVGSANEQFF
clone size: few
J gene: TRBJ2-1
CDR3 length: 14
V gene: TRBV4-1
D gene: -